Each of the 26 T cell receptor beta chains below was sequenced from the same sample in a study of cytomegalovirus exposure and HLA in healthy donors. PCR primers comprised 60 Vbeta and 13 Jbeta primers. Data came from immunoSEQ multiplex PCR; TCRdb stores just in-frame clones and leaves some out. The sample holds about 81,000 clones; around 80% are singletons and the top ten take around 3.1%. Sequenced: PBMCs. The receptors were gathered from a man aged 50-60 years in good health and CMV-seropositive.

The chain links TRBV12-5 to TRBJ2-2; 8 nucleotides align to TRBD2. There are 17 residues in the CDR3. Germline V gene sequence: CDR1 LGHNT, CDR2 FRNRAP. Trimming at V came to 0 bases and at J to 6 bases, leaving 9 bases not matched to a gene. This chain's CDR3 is CASGLVPSGSIAGELFF. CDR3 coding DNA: TGTGCTAGTGGTTTGGTACCCAGCGGGAGTATCGCCGGGGAGCTGTTTTTT.

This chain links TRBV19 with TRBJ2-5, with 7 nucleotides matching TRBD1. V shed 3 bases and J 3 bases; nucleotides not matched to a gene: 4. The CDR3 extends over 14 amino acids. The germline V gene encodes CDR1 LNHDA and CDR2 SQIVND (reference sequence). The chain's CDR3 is CASSILGTEETQYF. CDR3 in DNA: TGTGCCAGTAGTATTCTCGGGACAGAAGAGACCCAGTACTTC.

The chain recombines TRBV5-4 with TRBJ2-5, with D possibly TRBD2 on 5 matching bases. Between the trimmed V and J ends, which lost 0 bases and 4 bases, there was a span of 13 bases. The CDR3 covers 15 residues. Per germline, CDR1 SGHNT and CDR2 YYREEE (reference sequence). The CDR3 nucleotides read TGTGCCAGCAGCTTGGGGCTAGCCGGTGGAGAGACCCAGTACTTC. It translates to CASSLGLAGGETQYF.

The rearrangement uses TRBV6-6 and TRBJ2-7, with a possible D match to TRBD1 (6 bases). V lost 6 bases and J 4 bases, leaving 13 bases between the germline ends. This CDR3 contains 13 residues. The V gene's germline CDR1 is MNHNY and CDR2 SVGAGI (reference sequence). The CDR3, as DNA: TGTGCCAGCAGATTGAACAGGGCTTACGAGCAGTACTTC. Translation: CASRLNRAYEQYF.

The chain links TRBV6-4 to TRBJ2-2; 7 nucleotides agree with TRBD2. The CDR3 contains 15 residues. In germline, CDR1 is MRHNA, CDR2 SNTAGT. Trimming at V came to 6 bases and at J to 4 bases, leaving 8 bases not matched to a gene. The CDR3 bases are TGTGCCAGCAGGCGGGAGTTTGTCGGCACCGGGGAGCTGTTTTTT. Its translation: CASRREFVGTGELFF.

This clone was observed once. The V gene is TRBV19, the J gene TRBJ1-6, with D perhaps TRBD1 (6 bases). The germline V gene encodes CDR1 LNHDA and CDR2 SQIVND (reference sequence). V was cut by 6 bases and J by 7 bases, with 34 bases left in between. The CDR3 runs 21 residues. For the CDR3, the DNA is TGTGCCAGTAGCTCAATGGCGGGGGCTGTGTTTTCCCGAATTGGCAATTCACCCCTCCACTTT. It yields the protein CASSSMAGAVFSRIGNSPLHF.

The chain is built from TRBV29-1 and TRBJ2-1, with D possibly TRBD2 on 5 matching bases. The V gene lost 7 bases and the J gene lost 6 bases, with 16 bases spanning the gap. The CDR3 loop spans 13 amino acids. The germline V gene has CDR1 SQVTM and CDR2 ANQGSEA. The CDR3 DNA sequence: TGCAGCGCTCAAATCGGGGTCCCCAATGAGCAGTTCTTC. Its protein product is CSAQIGVPNEQFF.

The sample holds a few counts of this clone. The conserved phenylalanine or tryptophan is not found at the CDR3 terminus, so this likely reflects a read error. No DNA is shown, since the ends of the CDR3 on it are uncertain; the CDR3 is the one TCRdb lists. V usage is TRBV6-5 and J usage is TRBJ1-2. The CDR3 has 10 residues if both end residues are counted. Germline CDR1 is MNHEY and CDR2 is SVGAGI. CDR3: CASSYSSRDL.

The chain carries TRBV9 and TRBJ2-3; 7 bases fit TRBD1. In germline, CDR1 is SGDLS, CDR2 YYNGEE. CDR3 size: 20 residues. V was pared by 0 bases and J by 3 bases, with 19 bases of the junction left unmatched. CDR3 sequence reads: CASSVARSLQGLCKTDTQYF. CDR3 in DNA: TGTGCCAGCAGCGTAGCCCGATCTTTACAGGGGCTGTGTAAGACAGATACGCAGTATTTT.

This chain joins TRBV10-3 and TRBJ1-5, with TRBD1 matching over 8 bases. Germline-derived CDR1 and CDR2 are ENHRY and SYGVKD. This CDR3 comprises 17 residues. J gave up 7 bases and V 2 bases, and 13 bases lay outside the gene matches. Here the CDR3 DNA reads TGTGCCATCAGTGAGAGCCAGGGGGCGAGCCAGCGACAGCCCCAGCATTTT. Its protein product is CAISESQGASQRQPQHF.

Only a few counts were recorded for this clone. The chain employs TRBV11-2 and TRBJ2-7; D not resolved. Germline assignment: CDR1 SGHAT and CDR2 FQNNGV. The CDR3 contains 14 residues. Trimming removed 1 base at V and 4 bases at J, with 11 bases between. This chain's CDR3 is CASSLVPQVYEQYF. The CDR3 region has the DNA TGTGCCAGCAGCTTAGTACCGCAGGTTTACGAGCAGTACTTC.

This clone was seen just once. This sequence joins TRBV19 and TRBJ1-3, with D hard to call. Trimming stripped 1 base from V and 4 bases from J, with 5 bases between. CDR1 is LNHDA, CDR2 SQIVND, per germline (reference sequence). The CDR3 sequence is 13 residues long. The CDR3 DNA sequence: TGTGCCAGTAGTATAGGAGGAGGAAACACCATATATTTT. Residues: CASSIGGGNTIYF. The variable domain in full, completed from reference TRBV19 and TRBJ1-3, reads DGGITQSPKYLFRKEGQNVTLSCEQNLNHDAMYWYRQDPGQGLRLIYYSQIVNDFQKGDIAEGYSVSREKKESFPLTVTSAQKNPTAFYLCASSIGGGNTIYFGEGSWLTVV.

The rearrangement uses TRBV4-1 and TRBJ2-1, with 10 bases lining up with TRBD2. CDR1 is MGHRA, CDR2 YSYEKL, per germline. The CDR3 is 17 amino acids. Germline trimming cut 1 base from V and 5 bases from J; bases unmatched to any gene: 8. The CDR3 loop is CASSQGKLAGTDNEQFF. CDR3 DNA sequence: TGCGCCAGCAGCCAAGGGAAACTAGCGGGGACTGACAATGAGCAGTTCTTC.

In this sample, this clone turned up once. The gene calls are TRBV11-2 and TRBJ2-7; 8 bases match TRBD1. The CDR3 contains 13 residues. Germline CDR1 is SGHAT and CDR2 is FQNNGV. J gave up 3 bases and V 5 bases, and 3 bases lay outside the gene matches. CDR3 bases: TGTGCCAGCAGCGTAGGACAGGGCTACGAGCAGTACTTC. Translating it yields CASSVGQGYEQYF. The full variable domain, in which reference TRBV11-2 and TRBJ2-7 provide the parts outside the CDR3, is EAGVAQSPRYKIIEKRQSVAFWCNPISGHATLYWYQQILGQGPKLLIQFQNNGVVDDSQLPKDRFSAERLKGVDSTLKIQPAKLEDSAVYLCASSVGQGYEQYFGPGTRLTVT.

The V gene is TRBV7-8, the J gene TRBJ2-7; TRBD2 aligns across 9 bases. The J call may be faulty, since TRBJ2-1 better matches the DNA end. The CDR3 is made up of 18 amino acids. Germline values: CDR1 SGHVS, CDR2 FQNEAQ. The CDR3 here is CASSLGFSREGRYNEQFF. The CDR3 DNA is TGTGCCAGCAGCTTAGGTTTTTCGCGGGAGGGTAGATACAATGAGCAGTTCTTC.

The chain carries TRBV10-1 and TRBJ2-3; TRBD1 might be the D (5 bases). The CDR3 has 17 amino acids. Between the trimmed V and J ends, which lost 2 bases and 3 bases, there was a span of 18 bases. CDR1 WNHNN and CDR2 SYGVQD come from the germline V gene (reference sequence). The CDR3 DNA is TGCGCCAGCAGTGAGAGGGCGGACAACCCCGAGACAGATACGCAGTATTTT. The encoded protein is CASSERADNPETDTQYF.

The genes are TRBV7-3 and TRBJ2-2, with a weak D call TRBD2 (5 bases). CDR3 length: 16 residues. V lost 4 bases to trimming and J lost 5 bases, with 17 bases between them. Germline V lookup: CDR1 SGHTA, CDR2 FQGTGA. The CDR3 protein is CASSSRTRDGTGELFF. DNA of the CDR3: TGTGCCAGCAGCTCACGAACTAGAGACGGGACCGGGGAGCTGTTTTTT.

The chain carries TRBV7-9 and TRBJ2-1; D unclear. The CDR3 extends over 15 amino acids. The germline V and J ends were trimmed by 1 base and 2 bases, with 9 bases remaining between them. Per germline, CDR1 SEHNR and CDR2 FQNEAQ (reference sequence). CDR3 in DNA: TGTGCCAGCAGCTTAGATCGGAGCCCCTACAATGAGCAGTTCTTC. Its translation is CASSLDRSPYNEQFF.

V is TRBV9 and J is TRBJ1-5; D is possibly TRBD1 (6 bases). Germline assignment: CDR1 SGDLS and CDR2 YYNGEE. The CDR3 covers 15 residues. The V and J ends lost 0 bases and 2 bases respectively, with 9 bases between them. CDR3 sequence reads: CASSVEGGRNQPQHF. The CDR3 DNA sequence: TGTGCCAGCAGCGTAGAAGGGGGTCGCAATCAGCCCCAGCATTTT.

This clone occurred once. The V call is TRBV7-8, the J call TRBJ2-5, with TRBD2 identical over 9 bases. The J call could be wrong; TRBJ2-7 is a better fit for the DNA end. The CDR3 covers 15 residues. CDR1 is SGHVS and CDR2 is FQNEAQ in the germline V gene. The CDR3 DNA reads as TGTGCCAGCAGCTTACTAGCGGGAAGCTCCTACGAGCAGTACTTC. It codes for CASSLLAGSSYEQYF.

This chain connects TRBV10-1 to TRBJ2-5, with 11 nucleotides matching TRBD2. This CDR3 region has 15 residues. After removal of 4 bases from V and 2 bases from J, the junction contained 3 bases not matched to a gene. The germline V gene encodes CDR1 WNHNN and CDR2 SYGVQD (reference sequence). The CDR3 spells CASSALAGGQETQYF. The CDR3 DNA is TGCGCCAGCAGTGCCTTAGCGGGAGGGCAAGAGACCCAGTACTTC.

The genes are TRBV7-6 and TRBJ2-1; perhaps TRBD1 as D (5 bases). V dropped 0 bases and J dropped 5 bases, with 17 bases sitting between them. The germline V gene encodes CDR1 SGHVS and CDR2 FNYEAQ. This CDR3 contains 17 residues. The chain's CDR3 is CASSLAWQGILDNEQFF. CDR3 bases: TGTGCCAGCAGCTTAGCGTGGCAGGGTATATTGGACAATGAGCAGTTCTTC.

The CDR3, as DNA: TGTGCCAGCTCAGCATTCGAGGGTTCCTCCGGGAACACTGAAGCTTTCTTT. This encodes CASSAFEGSSGNTEAFF. The V call is TRBV18, the J call TRBJ1-1; D not resolved. The germline V gene encodes CDR1 KGHSH and CDR2 LQKENI. The CDR3 length is 17 residues. Trimming cost V 5 bases and J 1 base, with 20 bases left between them.

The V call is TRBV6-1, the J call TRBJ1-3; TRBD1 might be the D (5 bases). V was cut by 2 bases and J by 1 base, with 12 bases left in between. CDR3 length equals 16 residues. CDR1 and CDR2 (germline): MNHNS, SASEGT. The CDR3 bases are TGTGCCAGCAGTGAATCAGGGATACTTTCTGGAAACACCATATATTTT. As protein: CASSESGILSGNTIYF.

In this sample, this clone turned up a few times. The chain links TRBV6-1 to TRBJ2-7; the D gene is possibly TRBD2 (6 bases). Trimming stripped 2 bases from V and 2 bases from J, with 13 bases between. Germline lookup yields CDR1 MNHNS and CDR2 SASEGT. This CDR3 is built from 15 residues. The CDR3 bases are TGTGCCAGCAGTGAACGCGGGGACGGACCCTACGAGCAGTACTTC. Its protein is CASSERGDGPYEQYF.

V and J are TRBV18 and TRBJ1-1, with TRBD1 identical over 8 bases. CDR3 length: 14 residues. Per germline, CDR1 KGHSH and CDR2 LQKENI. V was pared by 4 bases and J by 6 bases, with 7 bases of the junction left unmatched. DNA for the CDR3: TGTGCCAGCTCACGCGGGACAGGAAGGGCTGAAGCTTTCTTT. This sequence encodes CASSRGTGRAEAFF.